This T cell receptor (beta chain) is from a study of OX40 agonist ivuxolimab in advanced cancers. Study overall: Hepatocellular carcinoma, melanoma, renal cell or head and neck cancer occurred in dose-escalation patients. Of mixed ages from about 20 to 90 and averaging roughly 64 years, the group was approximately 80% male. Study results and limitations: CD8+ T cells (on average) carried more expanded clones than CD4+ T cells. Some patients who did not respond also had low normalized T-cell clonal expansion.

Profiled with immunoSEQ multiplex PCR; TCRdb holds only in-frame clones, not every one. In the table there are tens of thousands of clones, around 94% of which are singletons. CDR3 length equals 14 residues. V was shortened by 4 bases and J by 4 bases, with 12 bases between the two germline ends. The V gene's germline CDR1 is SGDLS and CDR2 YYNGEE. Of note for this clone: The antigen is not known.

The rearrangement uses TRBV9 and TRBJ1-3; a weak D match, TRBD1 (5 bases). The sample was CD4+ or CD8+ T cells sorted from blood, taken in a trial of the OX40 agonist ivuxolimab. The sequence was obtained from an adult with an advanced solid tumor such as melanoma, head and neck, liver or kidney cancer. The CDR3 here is CASSLGQPGNTIYF. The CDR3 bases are TGTGCCAGCAGCCTTGGACAACCGGGAAACACCATATATTTT.